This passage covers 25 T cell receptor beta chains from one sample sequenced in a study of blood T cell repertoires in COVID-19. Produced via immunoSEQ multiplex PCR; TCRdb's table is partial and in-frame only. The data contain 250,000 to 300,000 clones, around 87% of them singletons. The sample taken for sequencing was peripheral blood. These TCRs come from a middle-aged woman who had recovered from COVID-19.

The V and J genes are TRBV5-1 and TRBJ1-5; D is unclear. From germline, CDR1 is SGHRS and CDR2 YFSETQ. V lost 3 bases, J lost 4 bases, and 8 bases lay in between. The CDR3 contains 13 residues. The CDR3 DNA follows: TGCGCCAGCAGCTCGACGGGTAATCAGCCCCAGCATTTT. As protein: CASSSTGNQPQHF.

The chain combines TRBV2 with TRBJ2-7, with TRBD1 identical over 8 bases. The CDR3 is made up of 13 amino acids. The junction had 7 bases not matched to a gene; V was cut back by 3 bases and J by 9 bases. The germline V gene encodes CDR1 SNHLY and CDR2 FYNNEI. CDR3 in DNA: TGTGCCAGCAGTGACGCCGCGGGACAGGCGCAGTACTTC. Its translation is CASSDAAGQAQYF.

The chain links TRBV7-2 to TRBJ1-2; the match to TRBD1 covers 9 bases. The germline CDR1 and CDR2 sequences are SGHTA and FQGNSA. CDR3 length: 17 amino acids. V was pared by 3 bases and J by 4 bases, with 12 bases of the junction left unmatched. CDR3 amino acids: CASSLGLQGARGYGYTF. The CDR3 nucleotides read TGTGCCAGCAGCTTGGGGCTACAGGGGGCGCGGGGCTATGGCTACACCTTC.

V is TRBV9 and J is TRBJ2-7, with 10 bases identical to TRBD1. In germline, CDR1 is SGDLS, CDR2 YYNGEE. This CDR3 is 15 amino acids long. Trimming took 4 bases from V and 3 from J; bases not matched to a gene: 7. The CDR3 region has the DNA TGTGCCAGCAGCACCCGGACAGGGGGAAACTACGAGCAGTACTTC. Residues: CASSTRTGGNYEQYF.

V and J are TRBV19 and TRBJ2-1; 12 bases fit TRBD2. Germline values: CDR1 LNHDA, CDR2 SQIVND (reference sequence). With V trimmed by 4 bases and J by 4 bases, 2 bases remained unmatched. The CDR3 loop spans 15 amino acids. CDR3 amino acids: CASSKGTSGYNEQFF. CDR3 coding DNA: TGTGCCAGTAGTAAGGGGACTAGCGGGTACAATGAGCAGTTCTTC.

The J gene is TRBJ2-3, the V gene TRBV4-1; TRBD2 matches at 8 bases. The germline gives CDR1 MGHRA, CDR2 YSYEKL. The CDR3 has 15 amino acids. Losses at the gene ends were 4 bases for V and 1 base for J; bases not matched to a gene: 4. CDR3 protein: CASSPGGAGTDTQYF. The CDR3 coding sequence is TGCGCCAGCAGCCCGGGGGGGGCCGGCACAGATACGCAGTATTTT.

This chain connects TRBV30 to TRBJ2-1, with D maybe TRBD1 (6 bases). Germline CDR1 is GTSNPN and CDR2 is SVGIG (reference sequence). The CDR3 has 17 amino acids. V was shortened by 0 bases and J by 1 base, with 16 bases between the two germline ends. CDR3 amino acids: CAWSVRGGVLSYNEQFF. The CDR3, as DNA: TGTGCCTGGAGTGTACGTGGGGGCGTTCTATCCTACAATGAGCAGTTCTTC.

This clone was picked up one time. The CDR3 region is CASSPNPGQHYGYTF. The CDR3 DNA is TGCGCCAGCAGCCCCAACCCGGGACAGCACTATGGCTACACCTTC. V gene TRBV4-1 combines with J gene TRBJ1-2; 7 nucleotides line up with TRBD1. The CDR3 extends over 15 amino acids. Germline V gene data show CDR1 as MGHRA and CDR2 as YSYEKL. V gave up 4 bases and J gave up 3 bases; unmatched junction bases: 8.

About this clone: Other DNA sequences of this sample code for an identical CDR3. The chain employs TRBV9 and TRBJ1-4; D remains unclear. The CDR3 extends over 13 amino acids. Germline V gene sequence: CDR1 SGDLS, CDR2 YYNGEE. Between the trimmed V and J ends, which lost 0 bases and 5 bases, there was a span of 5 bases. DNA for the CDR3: TGTGCCAGCAGCGTAGATCAGAATGAAAAACTGTTTTTT. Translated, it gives CASSVDQNEKLFF.

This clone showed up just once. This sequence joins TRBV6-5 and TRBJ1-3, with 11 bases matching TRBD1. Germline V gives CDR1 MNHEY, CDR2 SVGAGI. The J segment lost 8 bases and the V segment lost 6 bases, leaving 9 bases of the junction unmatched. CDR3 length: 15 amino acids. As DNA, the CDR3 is TGTGCCAGCAGCCCGGGACAGGGGGTCGGGTACACCATATATTTT. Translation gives CASSPGQGVGYTIYF.

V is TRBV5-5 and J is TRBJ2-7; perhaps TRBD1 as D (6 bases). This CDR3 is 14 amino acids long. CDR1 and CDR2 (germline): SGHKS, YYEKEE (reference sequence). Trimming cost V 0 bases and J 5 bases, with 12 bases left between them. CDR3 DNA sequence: TGTGCCAGCAGCTTGGACAGGGCGTACAACGAGCAGTACTTC. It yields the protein CASSLDRAYNEQYF.

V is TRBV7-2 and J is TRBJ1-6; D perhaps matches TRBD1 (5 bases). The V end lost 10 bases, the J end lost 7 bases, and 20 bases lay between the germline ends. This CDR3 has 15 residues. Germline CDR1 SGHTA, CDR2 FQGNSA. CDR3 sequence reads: CATEAGQGGNSPLHF. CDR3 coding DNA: TGTGCCACCGAGGCAGGCCAGGGCGGAAATTCACCCCTCCACTTT.

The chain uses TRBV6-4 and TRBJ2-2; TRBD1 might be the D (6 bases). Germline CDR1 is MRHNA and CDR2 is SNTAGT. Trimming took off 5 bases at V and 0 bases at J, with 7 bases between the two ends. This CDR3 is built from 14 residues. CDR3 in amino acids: CASSQGPNTGELFF. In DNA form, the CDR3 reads TGTGCCAGCAGTCAGGGGCCGAACACCGGGGAGCTGTTTTTT.

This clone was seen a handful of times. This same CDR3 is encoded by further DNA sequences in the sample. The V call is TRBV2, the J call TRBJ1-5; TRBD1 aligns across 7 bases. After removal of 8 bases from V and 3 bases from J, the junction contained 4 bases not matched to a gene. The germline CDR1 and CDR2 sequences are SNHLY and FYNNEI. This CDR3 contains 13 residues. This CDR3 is CASGGQPNQPQHF. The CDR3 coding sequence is TGTGCCAGCGGGGGACAGCCCAATCAGCCCCAGCATTTT.

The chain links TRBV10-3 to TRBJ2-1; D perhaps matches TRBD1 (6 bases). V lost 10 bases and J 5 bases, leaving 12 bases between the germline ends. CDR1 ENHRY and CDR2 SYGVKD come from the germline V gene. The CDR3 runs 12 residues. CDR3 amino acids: CATRQADNEQFF. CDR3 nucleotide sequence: TGTGCCACTAGACAGGCAGACAATGAGCAGTTCTTC.

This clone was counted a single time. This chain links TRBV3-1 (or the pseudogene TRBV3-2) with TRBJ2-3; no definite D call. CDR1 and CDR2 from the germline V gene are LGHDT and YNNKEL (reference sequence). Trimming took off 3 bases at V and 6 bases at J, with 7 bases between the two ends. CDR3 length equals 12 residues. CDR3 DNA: TGTGCCAGCAGCCACCTCGCGGATACGCAGTATTTT. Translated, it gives CASSHLADTQYF.

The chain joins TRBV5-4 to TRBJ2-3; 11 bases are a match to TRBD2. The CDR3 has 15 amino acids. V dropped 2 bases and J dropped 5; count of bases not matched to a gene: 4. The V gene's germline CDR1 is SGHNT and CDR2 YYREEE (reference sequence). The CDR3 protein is CASSFSGGALDTQYF. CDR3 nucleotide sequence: TGTGCCAGCAGCTTTAGCGGGGGGGCCTTAGATACGCAGTATTTT. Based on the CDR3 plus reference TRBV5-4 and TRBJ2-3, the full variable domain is ETGVTQSPTHLIKTRGQQVTLRCSSQSGHNTVSWYQQALGQGPQFIFQYYREEENGRGNFPPRFSGLQFPNYSSELNVNALELDDSALYLCASSFSGGALDTQYFGPGTRLTVL.

The CDR3 nucleotides read TGTGCCAGCTCCATTGGGACAGGGCCTTCGTACGAGCAGTACTTC. Protein sequence: CASSIGTGPSYEQYF. This chain uses TRBV27 with TRBJ2-7, with 9 bases identical to TRBD1. Trimming at V came to 8 bases and at J to 4 bases, leaving 12 bases not matched to a gene. Per the germline V gene, CDR1 is MNHEY and CDR2 is SMNVEV (reference sequence). This CDR3 has 15 amino acids.

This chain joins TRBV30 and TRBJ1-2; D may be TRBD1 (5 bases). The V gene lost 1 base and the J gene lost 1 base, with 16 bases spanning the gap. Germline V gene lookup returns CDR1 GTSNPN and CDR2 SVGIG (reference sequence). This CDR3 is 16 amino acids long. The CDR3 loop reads CAWSADRLIFNYGYTF. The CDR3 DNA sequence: TGTGCCTGGAGTGCCGACAGACTCATTTTTAACTATGGCTACACCTTC.

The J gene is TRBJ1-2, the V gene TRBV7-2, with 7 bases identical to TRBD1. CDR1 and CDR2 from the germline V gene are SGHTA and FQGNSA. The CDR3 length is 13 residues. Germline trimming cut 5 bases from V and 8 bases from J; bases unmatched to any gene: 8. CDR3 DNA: TGTGCCAGCAGCGCCGGACAGGCATTAGGCTACACCTTC. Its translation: CASSAGQALGYTF.

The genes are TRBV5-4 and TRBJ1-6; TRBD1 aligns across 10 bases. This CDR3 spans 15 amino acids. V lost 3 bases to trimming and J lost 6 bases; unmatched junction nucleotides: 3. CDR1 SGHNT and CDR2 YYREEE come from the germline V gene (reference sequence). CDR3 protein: CASSSRTGGNSPLHF. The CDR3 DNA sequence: TGTGCCAGCAGCTCCCGGACAGGGGGTAATTCACCCCTCCACTTT.

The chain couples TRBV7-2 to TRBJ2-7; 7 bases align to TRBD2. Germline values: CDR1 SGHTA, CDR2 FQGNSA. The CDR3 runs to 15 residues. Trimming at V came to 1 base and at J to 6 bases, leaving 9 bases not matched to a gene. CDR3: CASSLDWTRGGEQYF. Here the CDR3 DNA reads TGTGCCAGCAGCTTAGACTGGACTAGAGGTGGCGAGCAGTACTTC.

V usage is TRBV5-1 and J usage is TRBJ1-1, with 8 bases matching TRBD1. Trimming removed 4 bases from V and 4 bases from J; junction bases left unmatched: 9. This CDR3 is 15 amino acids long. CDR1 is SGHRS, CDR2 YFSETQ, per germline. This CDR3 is CASSDRTGYSTEAFF. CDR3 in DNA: TGCGCCAGCAGCGACCGGACAGGGTATTCCACTGAAGCTTTCTTT.

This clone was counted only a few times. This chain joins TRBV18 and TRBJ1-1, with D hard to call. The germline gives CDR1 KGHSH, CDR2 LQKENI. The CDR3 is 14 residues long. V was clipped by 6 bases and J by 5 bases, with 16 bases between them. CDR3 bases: TGTGCCAGCTCCCTCGGACTCTCTGGGACTGAAGCTTTCTTT. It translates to CASSLGLSGTEAFF.

The CDR3: CASSSLEPLAEQYF. CDR3 nucleotide sequence: TGTGCCAGCAGCTCCCTCGAGCCCCTCGCCGAGCAGTACTTC. The chain links TRBV6-5 to TRBJ2-7; D not certain. Trimming left V 6 bases short and J 6 bases short, with 18 bases between. The CDR3 is made up of 14 amino acids. Germline values: CDR1 MNHEY, CDR2 SVGAGI.